These 20 T cell receptor beta chains share one sample of origin, sequenced in a study of beta chain features in type 1 diabetes. Every bit of the isolated RNA underwent reverse transcription, so sequencing read expressed TCRB transcripts. The assay was immunoSEQ multiplex PCR, and TCRdb's table has in-frame clones only and misses some. This table holds 150,000 or so clones, about 9.1% found once. The sequenced sample was central memory CD4+ T cells from blood. The receptors were sampled from a woman aged 40 to 50 in good health.

This clone has only a few counts. The CDR3 nucleotides read TGTGCCGGCCGGACTAGCGGGGGCTCTACCTACGAGCAGTACTTC. Translating it yields CAGRTSGGSTYEQYF. The rearrangement uses TRBV6-6 and TRBJ2-7; 13 nucleotides align to TRBD2. The germline V gene encodes CDR1 MNHNY and CDR2 SVGAGI (reference sequence). Losses at the gene ends were 11 bases for V and 2 bases for J; bases not matched to a gene: 9. The CDR3 totals 15 residues.

The chain links TRBV6-6 to TRBJ2-3; weak D call: TRBD2 (6 bases). Trimming stripped 5 bases from V and 6 bases from J, with 12 bases between. This CDR3 is 13 amino acids long. Germline loops: CDR1 MNHNY, CDR2 SVGAGI (reference sequence). CDR3 nucleotides: TGTGCCAGCAGTCCCCTAGCGAAGGATACGCAGTATTTT. Protein sequence: CASSPLAKDTQYF.

V and J are TRBV18 and TRBJ2-2, with D perhaps matching TRBD1 (6 bases). Trimming removed 4 bases at V and 5 bases at J, with 14 bases between. This CDR3 region has 15 residues. From germline, CDR1 is KGHSH and CDR2 LQKENI. As DNA, the CDR3 is TGTGCCAGCTCACTATGGGGGCCTGGGACCGGGGAGCTGTTTTTT. Its translation: CASSLWGPGTGELFF.

This clone was observed a few times. V gene TRBV11-2 combines with J gene TRBJ1-2, with a tentative D call TRBD1 (6 bases). CDR1 is SGHAT, CDR2 FQNNGV, per germline. Trimming pared 5 bases from V and 3 bases from J, leaving 16 bases between. The CDR3 sequence is 15 residues long. This CDR3 is CASSPYSAGDYGYTF. The CDR3 DNA reads as TGTGCCAGCAGCCCCTATTCTGCAGGGGACTATGGCTACACCTTC.

This clone was seen a handful of times. The chain recombines TRBV7-2 with TRBJ2-7, with 8 bases lining up with TRBD2. Germline CDR1 SGHTA, CDR2 FQGNSA. Unmatched junction bases numbered 9, after V lost 8 bases and J lost 6 bases. The CDR3 totals 13 residues. The CDR3 region is CASAALAGSEQYF. CDR3 in DNA: TGTGCCAGCGCCGCCCTAGCGGGTAGCGAGCAGTACTTC.

This clone showed up just a few times. This chain links TRBV5-1 with TRBJ1-1; maybe TRBD1 (6 bases). The germline gives CDR1 SGHRS, CDR2 YFSETQ. V lost 3 bases and J lost 0, with 18 bases in between. The CDR3 extends over 17 amino acids. The CDR3 nucleotides are TGCGCCAGCAGCTCGGATACAGGGAAAAAAATGAACACTGAAGCTTTCTTT. This gives the protein CASSSDTGKKMNTEAFF.

This clone was counted between two and nine times. This chain uses TRBV6-5 with TRBJ1-2; D unresolved. The CDR3 extends over 14 amino acids. The germline V gene encodes CDR1 MNHEY and CDR2 SVGAGI. With 6 bases removed from V and 5 bases from J, the gap between germline ends came to 16 bases. CDR3 coding DNA: TGTGCCAGCAGGGAGGAAGGCCTGAGGTATGGCTACACCTTC. The encoded protein is CASREEGLRYGYTF.

This clone occurred a few times. The chain employs TRBV4-3 and TRBJ1-1; D gene uncertain. This CDR3 region has 15 residues. Germline V gives CDR1 LGHNA, CDR2 YSLEER. V was pared by 0 bases and J by 10 bases, with 18 bases between. CDR3 sequence: CASSQDKGESRVAFF. The CDR3 DNA follows: TGCGCCAGCAGCCAAGATAAAGGAGAGAGCCGAGTAGCTTTCTTT.

This clone has more than one count but fewer than ten. The gene calls are TRBV19 and TRBJ1-1; TRBD1 aligns across 7 bases. This CDR3 has 13 residues. The germline V gene encodes CDR1 LNHDA and CDR2 SQIVND (reference sequence). V was pared by 6 bases and J by 1 base, with 2 bases of the junction left unmatched. The CDR3 DNA reads as TGTGCCAGTAGAGACAGGGCGAACACTGAAGCTTTCTTT. Translating it yields CASRDRANTEAFF.

The V and J genes are TRBV6-1 and TRBJ2-5; possible D gene TRBD1, 6 bases. V lost 4 bases to trimming and J lost 0 bases, with 6 bases between them. Per the germline V gene, CDR1 is MNHNS and CDR2 is SASEGT. CDR3 length: 13 residues. The CDR3 region has the DNA TGTGCCAGCAGTGGGACAGACCAAGAGACCCAGTACTTC. It translates to CASSGTDQETQYF.

This clone was recorded a few times. The chain employs TRBV2 and TRBJ2-1; TRBD2 aligns across 16 bases. The CDR3 is 17 residues long. Germline V gives CDR1 SNHLY, CDR2 FYNNEI. V dropped 6 bases and J dropped 10; count of bases not matched to a gene: 12. The CDR3: CASRGPGTSGGAGEQFF. In DNA, the CDR3 is TGTGCCAGCAGGGGTCCCGGGACTAGCGGGGGGGCCGGAGAGCAGTTCTTC.

This clone was seen more than once but under ten times. J is TRBJ1-2 and V is TRBV5-1, with D tentatively TRBD1 (5 bases). The germline CDR1 and CDR2 sequences are SGHRS and YFSETQ. Deletions cut 2 bases from V and 8 bases from J, with 19 bases between. The CDR3 is 15 amino acids. CDR3 loop: CASSFSNMDNSGYTF. The CDR3 DNA reads as TGCGCCAGCAGCTTCTCTAATATGGACAATTCGGGCTACACCTTC.

This clone was counted a few times. The chain recombines TRBV25-1 with TRBJ2-2; D not certain. Between the trimmed V and J ends, which lost 6 bases and 4 bases, there was a span of 9 bases. Germline CDR1 reads MGHDK; CDR2 reads SYGVNS. The CDR3 is made up of 13 amino acids. The CDR3 loop reads CASSQTGTGELFF. CDR3 in DNA: TGTGCCAGCAGCCAGACGGGCACCGGGGAGCTGTTTTTT.

This clone was picked up a small number of times. The V gene is TRBV19, the J gene TRBJ2-2; D possibly corresponds to TRBD1 (6 bases). The germline V gene encodes CDR1 LNHDA and CDR2 SQIVND (reference sequence). The CDR3 has 15 residues. The V end lost 10 bases, the J end lost 0 bases, and 15 bases lay between the germline ends. CDR3 sequence reads: CATGGRGANTGELFF. The CDR3 DNA is TGTGCCACTGGTGGCAGGGGAGCGAACACCGGGGAGCTGTTTTTT.

The gene calls are TRBV7-9 and TRBJ1-1; TRBD1 matches at 7 bases. This CDR3 is 14 amino acids long. Germline V lookup: CDR1 SEHNR, CDR2 FQNEAQ (reference sequence). Trimming at V came to 5 bases and at J to 7 bases, leaving 10 bases not matched to a gene. In nucleotides, the CDR3 is TGTGCCAGCAGCATTCGGACAGGTCTCGGTGAAGCTTTCTTT. Translated: CASSIRTGLGEAFF.

This clone was counted many times. The V and J genes are TRBV18 and TRBJ2-7, with 9 bases aligning to TRBD2. Trimming removed 0 bases from V and 6 bases from J; junction bases left unmatched: 3. The CDR3 is made up of 14 amino acids. Germline loops: CDR1 KGHSH, CDR2 LQKENI. CDR3 amino acids: CASSPPGLAGEQYF. CDR3 in DNA: TGTGCCAGCTCACCACCGGGACTAGCAGGCGAGCAGTACTTC.

This clone was found once. The chain links TRBV18 to TRBJ2-7; D uncertain. The CDR3 is 14 amino acids. Germline V lookup: CDR1 KGHSH, CDR2 LQKENI. Trimming took 2 bases from V and 4 from J, leaving 12 bases between them. The CDR3 spells CASSPSRLSYEQYF. The CDR3 bases are TGTGCCAGCTCACCAAGCAGGCTTTCATACGAGCAGTACTTC.

This clone was recorded a few times. The rearrangement links TRBV5-6 to TRBJ1-4; 8 bases agree with TRBD1. The CDR3 runs 15 residues. Unmatched junction bases numbered 12, after V lost 4 bases and J lost 10 bases. The germline V gene has CDR1 SGHDT and CDR2 YYEEEE. The chain's CDR3 is CASSSHTGGGGKLFF. The CDR3 DNA reads TGTGCCAGCAGCAGTCACACAGGGGGTGGTGGAAAACTGTTTTTT.

The table lists this clone with a few counts. The chain recombines TRBV10-2 with TRBJ1-2; TRBD1 might be the D (5 bases). This CDR3 has 12 residues. The germline V gene encodes CDR1 WSHSY and CDR2 SAAADI. The ends were cut back, 11 bases at V and 5 bases at J, with 15 bases in the middle. DNA for the CDR3: TGCGCCTTCAGGGCGACTGAATATGGCTACACCTTC. Residues: CAFRATEYGYTF.

This clone was counted between two and nine times. V gene TRBV5-8 combines with J gene TRBJ2-3; 9 positions match TRBD2. Trimming cost V 7 bases and J 1 base; bases outside gene matches: 4. This CDR3 spans 14 amino acids. Germline CDR1 SGHTS, CDR2 YDEGEE. CDR3 protein: CASRRGGGTDTQYF. The CDR3 nucleotides read TGTGCCAGCCGGCGGGGGGGCGGCACAGATACGCAGTATTTT.